This passage covers 22 T cell receptor beta chains from one sample sequenced in a study of cytomegalovirus exposure and HLA in healthy donors. 60 Vbeta and 13 Jbeta primers were used in PCR. TCRdb's table, derived via immunoSEQ multiplex PCR, lists solely in-frame clones and lacks some. The table has about 110,000 clones, 70% to 80% seen once. Sequenced material: PBMCs. The receptors here all came from a man aged 55 to 70 in good health and CMV-seronegative.

The J gene is TRBJ2-3, the V gene TRBV18, with 7 nucleotides matching TRBD1. J was trimmed by 4 bases and V by 6 bases; bases with no gene match: 7. The germline V gene has CDR1 KGHSH and CDR2 LQKENI. This CDR3 is 14 amino acids long. This CDR3 is CASSVDRDADTQYF. Here the CDR3 DNA reads TGTGCCAGCTCCGTAGACAGGGATGCAGATACGCAGTATTTT.

The sample holds one count of this clone. The chain links TRBV4-3 to TRBJ2-3, with 8 bases identical to TRBD2. V shed 3 bases, J shed 2 bases, and the junction held 10 bases outside the gene matches. The length of the CDR3 is 17 residues. From germline, CDR1 is LGHNA and CDR2 YSLEER. The CDR3 nucleotides are TGCGCCAGCAGCCAGGCCCAAACTAGCGGCCTCACAGATACGCAGTATTTT. Translating gives CASSQAQTSGLTDTQYF.

The genes are TRBV7-9 and TRBJ1-4; D may be TRBD1 (6 bases). The CDR3 contains 15 residues. Germline V gives CDR1 SEHNR, CDR2 FQNEAQ (reference sequence). Trimming left V 1 base short and J 6 bases short, with 12 bases between. The CDR3 protein is CASSLVGRGDEKLFF. CDR3 sequence (DNA): TGTGCCAGCAGCTTAGTGGGCAGGGGTGATGAAAAACTGTTTTTT.

The CDR3 DNA reads TGTGCCAGCAGCCCCGGTTCGGTGAACACTGAAGCTTTCTTT. Translating gives CASSPGSVNTEAFF. This rearrangement joins TRBV7-2 to TRBJ1-1, with D unclear. V was trimmed by 5 bases and J by 0 bases, leaving 10 bases between them. Germline V gives CDR1 SGHTA, CDR2 FQGNSA. This CDR3 has 14 amino acids.

The gene calls are TRBV30 and TRBJ1-6; 10 nucleotides line up with TRBD1. The V segment lost 1 base and the J segment 0 bases; nucleotides outside the gene matches: 3. CDR1 and CDR2 (germline): GTSNPN, SVGIG (reference sequence). This CDR3 has 17 residues. The CDR3 DNA sequence: TGTGCCTGGAGTGGGGGACAGGGGCTCTCCTATAATTCACCCCTCCACTTT. It encodes CAWSGGQGLSYNSPLHF.

This rearrangement joins TRBV11-2 to TRBJ2-2; weak D call: TRBD1 (6 bases). The germline CDR1 and CDR2 sequences are SGHAT and FQNNGV. V was shortened by 2 bases and J by 6 bases, with 10 bases between the two germline ends. CDR3 length: 14 residues. The CDR3 loop is CASSLPQGAGELFF. CDR3 sequence (DNA): TGTGCCAGCAGCTTACCACAGGGAGCCGGGGAGCTGTTTTTT.

This chain uses TRBV13 with TRBJ2-7; 8 bases align to TRBD2. The CDR3 sequence is 16 residues long. V lost 0 bases, J lost 0 bases, and 4 bases stayed unmatched. In germline, CDR1 is PRHDT, CDR2 FYEKMQ (reference sequence). For the CDR3, the DNA is TGTGCCAGCAGCTTAGGGGTAGCGGGGCCCTCCTACGAGCAGTACTTC. This codes for CASSLGVAGPSYEQYF.

The chain combines TRBV28 with TRBJ2-5; no reliable D call. Germline V gene lookup returns CDR1 MDHEN and CDR2 SYDVKM. V gave up 0 bases and J gave up 1 base, with 3 bases separating them. This CDR3 has 13 amino acids. The CDR3 sequence is CASSLWAQETQYF. As DNA, the CDR3 is TGTGCCAGCAGTTTATGGGCCCAAGAGACCCAGTACTTC.

The chain combines TRBV29-1 with TRBJ2-2; 8 nucleotides line up with TRBD1. Germline CDR1 reads SQVTM; CDR2 reads ANQGSEA. This CDR3 is 14 amino acids long. The trim removed 4 bases at V and 5 bases at J, leaving 6 bases unmatched. In nucleotides, the CDR3 is TGCAGCGTTGTTGGCAGGGGGCATACCGGGGAGCTGTTTTTT. This encodes CSVVGRGHTGELFF.

The chain couples TRBV6-5 to TRBJ2-7; 8 bases map to TRBD1. V dropped 5 bases and J dropped 2; count of bases not matched to a gene: 5. The CDR3 has 14 residues. The germline V gene has CDR1 MNHEY and CDR2 SVGAGI. DNA of the CDR3: TGTGCCAGCAGTCGACAGGGGTTAGCCTACGAGCAGTACTTC. This translates into CASSRQGLAYEQYF.

In its sample, this clone was seen a few times. This sequence joins TRBV7-2 and TRBJ2-1; TRBD2 matches 10 bases. The CDR3 covers 15 residues. Germline loops: CDR1 SGHTA, CDR2 FQGNSA. Trimming took 1 base from V and 4 from J; bases not matched to a gene: 1. CDR3 loop: CASSLVSGGYNEQFF. The CDR3 bases are TGTGCCAGCAGCTTAGTTAGCGGGGGGTACAATGAGCAGTTCTTC.

This chain joins TRBV7-2 and TRBJ1-3; perhaps TRBD1 as D (6 bases). V was cut by 5 bases and J by 2 bases, with 16 bases left in between. This CDR3 spans 16 amino acids. CDR1 SGHTA and CDR2 FQGNSA come from the germline V gene. CDR3: CASSPKWDITGNTIYF. DNA of the CDR3: TGTGCCAGCAGCCCAAAGTGGGACATAACTGGAAACACCATATATTTT.

This sequence joins TRBV2 and TRBJ2-2; 9 nucleotides match TRBD2. V was pared by 1 base and J by 3 bases, with 9 bases of the junction left unmatched. The CDR3 consists of 18 residues. CDR1 is SNHLY and CDR2 is FYNNEI in the germline V gene. This chain's CDR3 is CASSEVPWTSAHTGELFF. CDR3 nucleotides: TGTGCCAGCAGTGAAGTCCCCTGGACTAGCGCGCACACCGGGGAGCTGTTTTTT.

The V call is TRBV7-6, the J call TRBJ1-1, with a possible D match to TRBD1 (5 bases). V was trimmed by 3 bases and J by 1 base, leaving 9 bases between them. The CDR3 has 14 amino acids. Germline values: CDR1 SGHVS, CDR2 FNYEAQ. CDR3: CASSLGLENTEAFF. The CDR3, as DNA: TGTGCCAGCAGCTTGGGACTGGAGAACACTGAAGCTTTCTTT.

The chain combines TRBV6-5 with TRBJ1-2, with D perhaps matching TRBD1 (6 bases). This CDR3 has 14 amino acids. The germline V gene encodes CDR1 MNHEY and CDR2 SVGAGI. Trimming cost V 5 bases and J 5 bases, with 15 bases left between them. CDR3 region: CASSLLGTSYGYTF. The CDR3 DNA sequence: TGTGCCAGCAGTCTTCTCGGGACAAGTTATGGCTACACCTTC.

This clone appeared once. This chain joins TRBV19 and TRBJ2-7; D may be TRBD1 (5 bases). Germline CDR1 LNHDA, CDR2 SQIVND (reference sequence). V lost 1 base, J lost 6 bases, and 10 bases lay in between. This CDR3 comprises 13 residues. The DNA for the CDR3 is TGTGCCAGTAGTATAGGGGCAGGGCGCGAGCAGTACGTC. Translated, it gives CASSIGAGREQYV.

This clone has more than one count but fewer than ten. The J gene is TRBJ1-6, the V gene TRBV25-1, with TRBD1 matching 12 bases. CDR1 MGHDK and CDR2 SYGVNS come from the germline V gene. CDR3 size: 16 residues. J lost 6 bases, V lost 8 bases, and 8 bases had no gene match. Written as DNA, the CDR3 is TGTGCCAGCGGGGGACAGGGGGCAGGAGGTAATTCACCCCTCCACTTT. It is translated as CASGGQGAGGNSPLHF.

Of note for this clone: The junction and the germline gene differ at one end; a read error may be behind it. The chain couples TRBV4-1 to TRBJ2-1; 10 bases match TRBD2. There are 13 residues in the CDR3. The V gene's germline CDR1 is MGHRA and CDR2 YSYEKL. The CDR3 region has the DNA TGCGCCAGCAGCCAACTAGCGGGGGCCCGCCGGGTCTTC. This gives the protein CASSQLAGARRVF.

The genes are TRBV6-1 and TRBJ1-4; D call uncertain. The CDR3 totals 15 residues. CDR1 is MNHNS and CDR2 is SASEGT in the germline V gene. Trimming removed 4 bases from V and 6 bases from J, with 15 bases in between. This CDR3 is CASSGFGGFDEKLFF. CDR3 DNA: TGTGCCAGCAGTGGGTTTGGAGGGTTCGATGAAAAACTGTTTTTT.

This chain connects TRBV12-5 to TRBJ2-1, with D perhaps matching TRBD2 (5 bases). Germline values: CDR1 LGHNT, CDR2 FRNRAP. This CDR3 spans 15 amino acids. Trimming removed 2 bases at V and 7 bases at J, with 15 bases between. CDR3 amino acids: CASGLFSGPGNEQFF. In DNA form, the CDR3 reads TGTGCTAGTGGTTTGTTCAGCGGCCCAGGAAATGAGCAGTTCTTC.

J is TRBJ1-4 and V is TRBV15; D is uncertain. The germline V gene has CDR1 LNHNV and CDR2 YYDKDF (reference sequence). Trimming took 0 bases from V and 4 from J, leaving 9 bases between them. This CDR3 has 15 amino acids. The CDR3 DNA reads TGTGCCACCAGCAGAGATATGTCGGTTAATGAAAAACTGTTTTTT. Translating gives CATSRDMSVNEKLFF.

This clone was counted only a few times. J is TRBJ1-2 and V is TRBV7-2; 8 nucleotides line up with TRBD1. From germline, CDR1 is SGHTA and CDR2 FQGNSA. V shed 2 bases, J shed 6 bases, and the junction held 8 bases outside the gene matches. The CDR3 has 15 residues. Here the CDR3 DNA reads TGTGCCAGCAGCTTACCTTGGGGACAGGCGGATGGCTACACCTTC. Translated, it gives CASSLPWGQADGYTF.